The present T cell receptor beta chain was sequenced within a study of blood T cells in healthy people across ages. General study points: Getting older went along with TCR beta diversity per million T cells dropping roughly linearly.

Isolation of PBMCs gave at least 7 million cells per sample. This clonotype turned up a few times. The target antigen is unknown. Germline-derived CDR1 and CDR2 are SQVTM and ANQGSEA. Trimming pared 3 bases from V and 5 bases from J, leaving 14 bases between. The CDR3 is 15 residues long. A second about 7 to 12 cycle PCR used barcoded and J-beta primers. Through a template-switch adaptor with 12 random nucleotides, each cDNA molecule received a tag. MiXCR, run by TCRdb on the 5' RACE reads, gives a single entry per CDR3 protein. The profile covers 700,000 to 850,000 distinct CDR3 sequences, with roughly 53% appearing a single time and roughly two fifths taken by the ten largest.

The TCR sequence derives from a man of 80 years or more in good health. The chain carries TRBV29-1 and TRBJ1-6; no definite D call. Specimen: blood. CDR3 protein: CSVDTAPGHNSPLHF. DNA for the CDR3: TGCAGCGTTGATACGGCGCCAGGACATAATTCACCCCTCCACTTT.